The 18 T cell receptor beta chains below come from one sample, sequenced in a study of lymphopenia after photon versus proton radiotherapy (dated by TCRdb to between 2018 and 2021). Library preparation used the immunoSEQ multiplex PCR assay. Sourced from immuneACCESS, this table was stored by TCRdb with only in-frame sequences that have V and J called. A share of the clones is absent; for the studies checked, an unresolved V gene accounts for under half, and the remainder has no known explanation. The table for this sample lists over 35,000 clones; about four fifths of them were counted only once. The ten largest clones take up about 24% of the sample. This specimen was peripheral blood, taken from a patient treated with proton-based radiotherapy. Receptors originate from a woman in her seventies with pancreatic cancer.

The chain joins TRBV29-1 to TRBJ1-1; 7 bases fit TRBD1. The CDR3 totals 15 residues. CDR1 is SQVTM, CDR2 ANQGSEA, per germline. The ends lost 4 bases at V and 6 bases at J; junction bases unmatched: 14. The CDR3 DNA follows: TGCAGCGTTGTTGCCCCGCTGGTTCAGGGGGCTGAAGCTTTCTTT. Residues: CSVVAPLVQGAEAFF.

The chain links TRBV27 to TRBJ1-1; a weak D match, TRBD1 (6 bases). The CDR3 runs 14 residues. V was shortened by 6 bases and J by 4 bases, with 15 bases between the two germline ends. CDR1 and CDR2 (germline): MNHEY, SMNVEV (reference sequence). CDR3 residues: CASSPTRGGTEAFF. CDR3 nucleotide sequence: TGTGCCAGCAGCCCGACGAGGGGGGGCACTGAAGCTTTCTTT.

The chain is built from TRBV15 and TRBJ2-5; 8 bases agree with TRBD2. The CDR3 runs to 16 residues. CDR1 is LNHNV, CDR2 YYDKDF, per germline (reference sequence). Germline trimming cut 4 bases from V and 4 bases from J; bases unmatched to any gene: 11. DNA for the CDR3: TGTGCCACCAGCATGAGAACCCGCCTAGCGGGAGAGACCCAGTACTTC. Its translation is CATSMRTRLAGETQYF.

This clone was seen a single time. J is TRBJ2-6 and V is TRBV29-1; no definite D call. Germline CDR1 SQVTM, CDR2 ANQGSEA. The CDR3 runs 12 residues. Trimming stripped 3 bases from V and 2 bases from J, with 2 bases between. CDR3 DNA sequence: TGCAGCGTTGAGGCTGGGGCCAACGTCCTGACTTTC. Protein: CSVEAGANVLTF. The whole variable domain, filled in from reference TRBV29-1 and TRBJ2-6, reads SAVISQKPSRDICQRGTSLTIQCQVDSQVTMMFWYRQQPGQSLTLIATANQGSEATYESGFVIDKFPISRPNLTFSTLTVSNMSPEDSSIYLCSVEAGANVLTFGAGSRLTVL.

The rearrangement joins TRBV5-4 to TRBJ2-1; the D is unclear. The V and J ends lost 1 base and 3 bases respectively, with 11 bases between them. The CDR3 has 15 amino acids. CDR1 is SGHNT and CDR2 is YYREEE in the germline V gene (reference sequence). The CDR3 sequence: CASSLTRSYYNEQFF. In DNA form, the CDR3 reads TGTGCCAGCAGCTTGACCCGATCTTACTACAATGAGCAGTTCTTC.

V and J are TRBV6-6 and TRBJ2-1; D is perhaps TRBD2 (5 bases). V dropped 2 bases and J dropped 6 bases, with 17 bases sitting between them. Germline V gene data show CDR1 as MNHNY and CDR2 as SVGAGI (reference sequence). CDR3 length: 16 amino acids. The CDR3 sequence: CASSYPAGSSVNEQFF. The CDR3 nucleotides read TGTGCCAGCAGTTACCCGGCGGGTAGTAGTGTCAATGAGCAGTTCTTC.

The V gene is TRBV14, the J gene TRBJ2-7; D is unresolved. The CDR3 sequence is 15 residues long. V was clipped by 4 bases and J by 3 bases, with 16 bases between them. The germline V gene encodes CDR1 SGHDN and CDR2 FVKESK. The CDR3 nucleotides read TGTGCCAGCAGCCCGTCGTTTGATTTGGTCTACGAGCAGTACTTC. This sequence encodes CASSPSFDLVYEQYF.

This clone showed up just a few times. This chain connects TRBV28 to TRBJ2-4, with a tentative D call TRBD1 (6 bases). Germline V gives CDR1 MDHEN, CDR2 SYDVKM. Trimming removed 7 bases at V and 8 bases at J, with 12 bases between. The CDR3 is 12 amino acids. The CDR3 region is CASTTGMDIQYF. The CDR3 region has the DNA TGTGCCAGCACTACAGGGATGGACATTCAGTACTTC.

The chain combines TRBV19 with TRBJ1-2; 10 bases are a match to TRBD1. The CDR3 totals 13 residues. The V and J ends lost 9 bases and 6 bases, in that order; junction bases with no gene match: 7. Per the germline V gene, CDR1 is LNHDA and CDR2 is SQIVND (reference sequence). CDR3 nucleotides: TGTGCCAGCGACAGGGGGCGAGGGGATGGCTACACCTTC. Its protein is CASDRGRGDGYTF.

The genes are TRBV5-1 and TRBJ2-3, with 7 bases that match TRBD2. The junction had 2 bases not matched to a gene; V was cut back by 1 base and J by 3 bases. The CDR3 is 14 amino acids. The V gene's germline CDR1 is SGHRS and CDR2 YFSETQ. For the CDR3, the DNA is TGCGCCAGCAGCTTGAGGGGAGGGACAGATACGCAGTATTTT. Its protein is CASSLRGGTDTQYF.

This clone was seen once. This chain uses TRBV18 with TRBJ1-1; D is perhaps TRBD1 (5 bases). The CDR3 totals 17 residues. Trimming left V 3 bases short and J 1 base short, with 18 bases between. The germline CDR1 and CDR2 sequences are KGHSH and LQKENI. This chain's CDR3 is CASSPQRWETANTEAFF. In DNA, the CDR3 is TGTGCCAGCTCACCCCAGCGATGGGAGACAGCGAACACTGAAGCTTTCTTT. Based on the CDR3 plus reference TRBV18 and TRBJ1-1, the full variable domain is NAGVMQNPRHLVRRRGQEARLRCSPMKGHSHVYWYRQLPEEGLKFMVYLQKENIIDESGMPKERFSAEFPKEGPSILRIQQVVRGDSAAYFCASSPQRWETANTEAFFGQGTRLTVV.

The chain uses TRBV5-6 and TRBJ1-1; a possible D gene is TRBD1 (5 bases). The CDR3 runs 15 residues. From germline, CDR1 is SGHDT and CDR2 YYEEEE. V dropped 4 bases and J dropped 0 bases, with 13 bases sitting between them. CDR3 DNA sequence: TGTGCCAGCAGCCACGACGGGGGGATGAACACTGAAGCTTTCTTT. Translating gives CASSHDGGMNTEAFF. The whole variable domain, remainder taken from reference TRBV5-6 and TRBJ1-1, is DAGVTQSPTHLIKTRGQQVTLRCSPKSGHDTVSWYQQALGQGPQFIFQYYEEEERQRGNFPDRFSGHQFPNYSSELNVNALLLGDSALYLCASSHDGGMNTEAFFGQGTRLTVV.

The chain links TRBV27 to TRBJ2-3; 8 bases line up with TRBD2. Germline CDR1 MNHEY, CDR2 SMNVEV (reference sequence). The junction had 10 bases not matched to a gene; V was cut back by 6 bases and J by 5 bases. The CDR3 extends over 15 amino acids. The CDR3 region is CASSPSGSRVDTQYF. DNA for the CDR3: TGTGCCAGCAGCCCGAGCGGGAGTAGAGTAGATACGCAGTATTTT.

The chain is built from TRBV29-1 and TRBJ1-2; 7 bases agree with TRBD1. The germline gives CDR1 SQVTM, CDR2 ANQGSEA. The trim removed 3 bases at V and 6 bases at J, leaving 10 bases unmatched. The CDR3 length is 14 residues. The CDR3 reads CSVEGAGGSNGYTF. The CDR3 DNA reads as TGCAGCGTTGAGGGGGCAGGGGGTTCGAATGGCTACACCTTC.

The chain joins TRBV5-4 to TRBJ2-3; the D is unclear. The CDR3 runs to 12 residues. Germline V gene sequence: CDR1 SGHNT, CDR2 YYREEE (reference sequence). Trimming took off 0 bases at V and 5 bases at J, with 4 bases between the two ends. This CDR3 reads CASSLGLDTQYF. Here the CDR3 DNA reads TGTGCCAGCAGCTTGGGGTTAGATACGCAGTATTTT.

CDR3 sequence (DNA): TGTGCCAGCAGTAAAGACAGGGAATTAACCTACAATGAGCAGTTCTTC. It encodes CASSKDRELTYNEQFF. J is TRBJ2-1 and V is TRBV6-1; the match to TRBD1 covers 7 bases. From germline, CDR1 is MNHNS and CDR2 SASEGT. V lost 5 bases to trimming and J lost 2 bases; unmatched junction nucleotides: 9. The CDR3 is 16 amino acids.

V gene TRBV7-8 combines with J gene TRBJ1-3; D not certain. The V and J ends lost 5 bases and 0 bases respectively, with 14 bases between them. CDR3 length equals 16 residues. CDR1 is SGHVS, CDR2 FQNEAQ, per germline. CDR3 coding DNA: TGTGCCAGCAGCCCTGGGGAGCGGAACTCTGGAAACACCATATATTTT. Its translation: CASSPGERNSGNTIYF.

The chain couples TRBV27 to TRBJ2-1; TRBD2 matches at 14 bases. The CDR3 is 16 amino acids. Germline V gene lookup returns CDR1 MNHEY and CDR2 SMNVEV (reference sequence). The V segment lost 5 bases and the J segment 6 bases; nucleotides outside the gene matches: 6. Here the CDR3 DNA reads TGTGCCAGCAGTCTTCGACTAGCGGGAGGGCGCAATGAGCAGTTCTTC. It yields the protein CASSLRLAGGRNEQFF.